One T cell receptor beta chain is described in this entry. This sample is part of a study of blood T cell repertoires in COVID-19. CDR1 and CDR2 (germline): SGHRS, YFSETQ. J gave up 5 bases and V 4 bases, and 6 bases lay outside the gene matches. The CDR3 is 15 residues long. Using immunoSEQ multiplex PCR, the repertoire was profiled, and TCRdb retains in-frame clones only, with some absent. Of some 150,000 clones in the sample, around 85% were seen once. The sequenced material came from peripheral blood. This chain uses TRBV5-1 with TRBJ1-6; 7 positions agree with TRBD1. This sequence was found in a man aged 70 or older with acute or convalescent COVID-19. CDR3 nucleotides: TGCGCCAGCAGCCGGACAGGAGGCGATAATTCACCCCTCCACTTT. This gives the protein CASSRTGGDNSPLHF. Filled out from reference TRBV5-1 and TRBJ1-6, the complete variable domain reads KAGVTQTPRYLIKTRGQQVTLSCSPISGHRSVSWYQQTPGQGLQFLFEYFSETQRNKGNFPGRFSGRQFSNSRSEMNVSTLELGDSALYLCASSRTGGDNSPLHFGNGTRLTVT.